This T cell receptor (beta chain) was captured by sequencing in a study of cytomegalovirus exposure and HLA in healthy donors. Notes on this clone: Its antigen is currently unknown.

Primers included in the PCR were 60 Vbeta and 13 Jbeta primers. The table came from immunoSEQ multiplex PCR; TCRdb's copy has only in-frame clones and leaves some out. The sample lists under 200,000 clones, roughly 80% occurring once. Whole-study findings and limits: Within a later analysis, the majority of CMV-associated TCR beta chains appeared HLA-restricted. In an earlier analysis, productive rearrangement rates for most beta V segments clustered near 87% or 30%.

Per germline, CDR1 GTSNPN and CDR2 SVGIG (reference sequence). Trimming left V 0 bases short and J 3 bases short, with 16 bases between. The length of the CDR3 is 16 residues. This sequence was found in a woman aged 50 to 65 in good health and CMV-seronegative. V usage is TRBV30 and J usage is TRBJ2-3; unclear D gene. The specimen was PBMCs. The CDR3 loop is CAWSVPRHGGTDTQYF. Written as DNA, the CDR3 is TGTGCCTGGAGTGTACCCCGTCACGGTGGTACAGATACGCAGTATTTT.